The rows below give T cell receptor beta chains drawn from one sample of a study of T-cell reconstitution after alpha-beta-depleted transplantation in children. TCRdb called the PCR reads again in MiXCR, with one record for every CDR3 protein. Counted here are about 300,000 distinct CDR3 sequences, 10% occurring once; the ten biggest clones make up approximately 7.6%. Sequences were derived from PBMCs, sampled before TCRalphabeta/CD19-depleted stem cell transplant. The source is a boy in the first two years of life with acute myeloid leukemia, due to receive a stem cell transplant. Each CDR3 is given with its conserved first and last residue. A D gene is named only where the DNA matches it firmly. For some rows the clone size is stated as once, few or many, or as a class when expanded; others skip it.

D gene	V gene	J gene	clone size	CDR3 protein	CDR3 DNA
TRBD2	TRBV29-1	TRBJ2-7	-	CSVEDKRGLAGGSYEQYF	TGCAGCGTTGAAGATAAACGAGGACTAGCGGGGGGCTCCTACGAGCAGTACTTC
-	TRBV27	TRBJ2-1	many	CASTPERSYNEQFF	TGTGCCAGCACCCCAGAGAGGTCCTACAATGAGCAGTTCTTC
-	TRBV2	TRBJ2-3	many	CASSGNTDTQYF	TGTGCCAGCAGTGGCAACACAGATACGCAGTATTTT
-	TRBV10-3	TRBJ2-7	many	CAISDSAYEQYF	TGTGCCATCAGTGACAGTGCCTACGAGCAGTACTTC
-	TRBV15	TRBJ2-2	many	CATSRDRFTGELFF	TGTGCCACCAGCAGGGACAGATTCACCGGGGAGCTGTTTTTT
-	TRBV12-3/TRBV12-4	TRBJ1-2	many	CASSSPGRPYGYTF	TGTGCCAGCAGTTCCCCAGGGAGGCCCTATGGCTACACCTTC
-	TRBV9	TRBJ1-2	many	CASSVWDGGYTF	TGTGCCAGCAGCGTTTGGGACGGTGGCTACACCTTC
-	TRBV12-3/TRBV12-4	TRBJ2-1	many	CASTTSLDPNEQFF	TGTGCCAGCACCACCTCTTTAGACCCCAATGAGCAGTTCTTC
TRBD1	TRBV18	TRBJ2-1	-	CASSPGQGMNEQFF	TGTGCCAGCTCACCCGGACAGGGGATGAATGAGCAGTTCTTC
-	TRBV10-3	TRBJ2-1	many	CAISESLGSYNEQFF	TGTGCCATCAGTGAGTCACTGGGGTCCTACAATGAGCAGTTCTTC
TRBD2	TRBV7-6	TRBJ2-1	-	CASSHTSGLYNEQFF	TGTGCCAGCAGCCATACTAGCGGCCTGTACAATGAGCAGTTCTTC
TRBD2	TRBV14	TRBJ2-3	many	CASSQDPGLALTDTQYF	TGTGCCAGCAGCCAAGATCCCGGACTAGCCCTCACAGATACGCAGTATTTT
-	TRBV19	TRBJ2-7	few	CASSPGAAYEQYF	TGTGCCAGTAGTCCGGGGGCAGCCTACGAGCAGTACTTC
-	TRBV7-2	TRBJ2-2	many	CASMRLLVNTGELFF	TGTGCCAGCATGCGTCTTCTCGTCAACACCGGGGAGCTGTTTTTT
-	TRBV21-1	TRBJ1-5	many	CASSKGRSNQPQHF	TGTGCCAGCAGCAAAGGACGGAGCAATCAGCCCCAGCATTTT
-	TRBV2	TRBJ1-4	-	CARSENNGINEKLFF	TGTGCCAGGAGTGAAAACAACGGAATTAATGAAAAACTGTTTTTT
TRBD1	TRBV5-6	TRBJ2-5	many	CASSLARDSPNQETQYF	TGTGCCAGCAGCTTGGCCAGGGACAGTCCCAACCAAGAGACCCAGTACTTC
-	TRBV2	TRBJ2-3	-	CASSAGRDTQYF	TGTGCCAGCAGTGCGGGGAGAGATACGCAGTATTTT